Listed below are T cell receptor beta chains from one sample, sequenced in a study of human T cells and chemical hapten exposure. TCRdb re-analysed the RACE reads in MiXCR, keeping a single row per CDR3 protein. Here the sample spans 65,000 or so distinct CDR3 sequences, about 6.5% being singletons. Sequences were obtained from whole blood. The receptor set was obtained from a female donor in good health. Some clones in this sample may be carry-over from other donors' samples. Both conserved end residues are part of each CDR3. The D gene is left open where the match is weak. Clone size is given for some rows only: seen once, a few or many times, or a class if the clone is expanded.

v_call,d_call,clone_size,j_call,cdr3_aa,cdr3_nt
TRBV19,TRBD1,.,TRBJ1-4,CASRDRDWNEKLFF,TGTGCCAGTAGGGACAGGGACTGGAATGAAAAACTGTTTTTT
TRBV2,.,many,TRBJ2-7,CASSTSGHLPSEQYF,TGTGCCAGCAGCACATCGGGACACCTTCCATCCGAGCAGTACTTC
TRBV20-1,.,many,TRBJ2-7,CSANAGPTYEQYF,TGCAGTGCTAACGCAGGCCCTACCTACGAGCAGTACTTC
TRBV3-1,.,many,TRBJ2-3,CASSHRGGSQTTDTQYF,TGTGCCAGCAGCCATCGAGGAGGGAGCCAGACCACAGATACGCAGTATTTT
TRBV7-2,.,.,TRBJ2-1,CASSFSYEQFF,TGTGCCAGCAGTTTTAGCTATGAGCAGTTCTTC
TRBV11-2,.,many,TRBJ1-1,CASSPWAGWTEAFF,TGTGCCAGCAGCCCCTGGGCGGGGTGGACTGAAGCTTTCTTT
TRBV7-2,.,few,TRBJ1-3,CASSLGRNTIYF,TGTGCCAGCAGCTTGGGCAGAAACACCATATATTTT
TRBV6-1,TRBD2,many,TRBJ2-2,CASIGTIGTGELFF,TGTGCCAGCATAGGGACTATTGGCACCGGGGAGCTGTTTTTT
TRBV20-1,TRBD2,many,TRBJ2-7,CSARDALAATYEQYF,TGCAGTGCTAGAGACGCACTAGCGGCTACCTACGAGCAGTACTTC
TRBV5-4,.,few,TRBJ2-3,CASSLGSRADTQYF,TGTGCCAGCAGCTTGGGTAGTAGGGCAGATACGCAGTATTTT
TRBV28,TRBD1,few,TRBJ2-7,CASSKNRDRGNF,TGTGCCAGCAGTAAAAACCGGGACAGGGGTAACTTC
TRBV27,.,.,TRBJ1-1,CASSLGRRGDTEAFF,TGTGCCAGCAGTTTAGGGAGGAGGGGTGACACTGAAGCTTTCTTT
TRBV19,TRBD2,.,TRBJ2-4,CASSMDWLAGPVAKNIQYF,TGTGCCAGTAGTATGGATTGGCTAGCGGGGCCCGTAGCCAAAAACATTCAGTACTTC
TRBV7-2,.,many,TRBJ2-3,CASSAGPSTDTQYF,TGTGCCAGCAGCGCGGGACCAAGCACAGATACGCAGTATTTT
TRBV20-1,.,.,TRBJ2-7,CSARGSASYEQYF,TGCAGTGCTAGGGGGTCAGCCTCCTACGAGCAGTACTTC
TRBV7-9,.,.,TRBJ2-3,CASSLQPADTQYF,TGTGCCAGCAGCTTACAGCCCGCAGATACGCAGTATTTT
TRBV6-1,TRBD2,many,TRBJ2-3,CASSKHIAGTSGRVGTDTQYF,TGTGCCAGCAGTAAACACATCGCCGGGACTAGCGGGAGGGTTGGCACAGATACGCAGTATTTT
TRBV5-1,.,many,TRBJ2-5,CASSLGQQETQYF,TGCGCCAGCAGCTTGGGGCAGCAAGAGACCCAGTACTTC
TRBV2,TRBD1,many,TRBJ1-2,CASMGTGEGYGYTF,TGTGCCAGCATGGGGACAGGGGAGGGCTATGGCTACACCTTC
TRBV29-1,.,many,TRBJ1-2,CSVGPGSTRLGYTF,TGCAGCGTCGGACCCGGATCGACCAGGCTTGGCTACACCTTC
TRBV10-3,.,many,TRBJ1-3,CAIRESSGNTIYF,TGTGCCATCAGAGAAAGCTCTGGAAACACCATATATTTT
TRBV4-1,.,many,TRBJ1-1,CASSQMLGGWDYTEAFF,TGCGCCAGCAGCCAAATGCTTGGGGGATGGGACTACACTGAAGCTTTCTTT
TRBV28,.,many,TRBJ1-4,CASSLDRLSPRDEKLFF,TGTGCCAGCAGTTTAGACAGACTTTCCCCCCGGGATGAAAAACTGTTTTTT
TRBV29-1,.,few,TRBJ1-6,CSATTGYNSPLHF,TGCAGCGCTACCACAGGGTATAATTCACCCCTCCACTTT
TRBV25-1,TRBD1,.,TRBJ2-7,CASSEYIGGNIYEQYF,TGTGCCAGCAGTGAATATATAGGGGGCAATATCTACGAGCAGTACTTC
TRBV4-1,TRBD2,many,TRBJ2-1,CASSPSGESSYNEQFF,TGCGCCAGCAGCCCTAGCGGTGAGAGCTCCTACAATGAGCAGTTCTTC
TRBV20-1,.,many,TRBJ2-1,CSVEGVSFYNEQFF,TGCAGTGTAGAGGGAGTTAGTTTCTACAATGAGCAGTTCTTC
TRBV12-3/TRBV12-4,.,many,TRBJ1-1,CASSLGLLAFF,TGTGCCAGCAGTTTGGGGCTGTTGGCTTTCTTT
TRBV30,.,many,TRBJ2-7,CACLIRGDEQYF,TGTGCCTGTCTTATACGGGGAGACGAGCAGTACTTC
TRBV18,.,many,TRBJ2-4,CASSPQLLGAKNIQYF,TGTGCCAGCTCACCACAGCTTCTGGGCGCCAAAAACATTCAGTACTTC
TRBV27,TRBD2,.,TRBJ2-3,CASSPLAGGTDTQYF,TGTGCCAGCAGTCCTTTAGCGGGAGGAACAGATACGCAGTATTTT
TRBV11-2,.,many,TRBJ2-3,CASSLGWTPSGPDTQYF,TGTGCCAGCAGCTTAGGATGGACCCCGTCGGGCCCAGATACGCAGTATTTT
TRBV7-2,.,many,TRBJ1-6,CASSLNSYSPLHF,TGTGCCAGCAGCTTAAACTCTTATTCACCCCTCCACTTT
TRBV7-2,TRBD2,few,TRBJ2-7,CASSLEVFGLAGEKNSYEQYF,TGTGCCAGCAGCTTAGAGGTGTTCGGACTAGCGGGAGAGAAAAACTCCTACGAGCAGTACTTC
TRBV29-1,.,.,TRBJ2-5,CSVDLETQYF,TGCAGCGTTGACTTAGAGACCCAGTACTTC
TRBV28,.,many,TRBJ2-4,CASSFDQHKNIQYF,TGTGCCAGCAGTTTTGATCAGCACAAAAACATTCAGTACTTC
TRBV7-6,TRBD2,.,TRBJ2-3,CASSLESSGSDTDTQYF,TGTGCCAGCAGCTTAGAATCTAGCGGGAGCGACACAGATACGCAGTATTTT
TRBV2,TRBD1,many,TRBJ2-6,CASSDLDRGRSGANVLTF,TGTGCCAGCAGTGACCTGGACAGGGGGCGATCTGGGGCCAACGTCCTGACTTTC
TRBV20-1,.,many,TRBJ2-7,CSAREDYEQYF,TGCAGTGCTAGAGAAGACTACGAGCAGTACTTC
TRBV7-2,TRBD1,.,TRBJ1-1,CASSLQGAVMAFF,TGTGCCAGCAGCTTACAGGGGGCGGTCATGGCTTTCTTT
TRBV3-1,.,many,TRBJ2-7,CASSQEAEQYF,TGTGCCAGCAGCCAAGAAGCCGAGCAGTACTTC
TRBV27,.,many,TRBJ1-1,CASKVGLYTEAFF,TGTGCCAGCAAAGTCGGGCTGTACACTGAAGCTTTCTTT
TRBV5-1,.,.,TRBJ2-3,CASSEIKGMLADTQYF,TGCGCCAGCAGCGAGATAAAGGGTATGTTGGCAGATACGCAGTATTTT
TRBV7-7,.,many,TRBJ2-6,CATRGFGANVLTF,TGTGCTACGCGAGGGTTCGGGGCCAACGTCCTGACTTTC
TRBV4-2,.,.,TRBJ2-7,CASSHGYEQYF,TGTGCCAGCAGCCACGGCTACGAGCAGTACTTC
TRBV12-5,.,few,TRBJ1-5,CASGLGDQPQHF,TGTGCTAGTGGTTTGGGGGATCAGCCCCAGCATTTT
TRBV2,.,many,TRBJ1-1,CASGRETRAFF,TGTGCCAGCGGCCGGGAGACGCGAGCTTTCTTT
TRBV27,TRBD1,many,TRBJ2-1,CASKGQGLHEQFF,TGTGCCAGCAAGGGACAGGGTCTCCATGAGCAGTTCTTC
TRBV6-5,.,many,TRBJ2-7,CASSYNPGEYEQYF,TGTGCCAGCAGTTACAACCCGGGAGAATACGAGCAGTACTTC
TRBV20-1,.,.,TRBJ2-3,CSAAWDQSTDTQYF,TGCAGTGCTGCCTGGGACCAGAGCACAGATACGCAGTATTTT
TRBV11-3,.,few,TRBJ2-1,CASSIGSIGEQFF,TGTGCCAGCAGCATCGGTTCGATCGGTGAGCAGTTCTTC
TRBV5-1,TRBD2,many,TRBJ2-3,CASSSLAGGADTQYF,TGCGCCAGCAGCTCACTAGCGGGAGGCGCAGATACGCAGTATTTT
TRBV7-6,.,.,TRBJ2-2,CASRIPRTGLGRQFTGELFF,TGTGCCAGCAGGATTCCCAGGACTGGCCTAGGACGACAGTTCACCGGGGAGCTGTTTTTT
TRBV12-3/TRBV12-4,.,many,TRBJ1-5,CASSPPAQPQHF,TGTGCCAGCAGTCCACCCGCTCAGCCCCAGCATTTT
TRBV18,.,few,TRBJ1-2,CASSPVQGYGYTF,TGTGCCAGCTCACCGGTACAGGGCTATGGCTACACCTTC
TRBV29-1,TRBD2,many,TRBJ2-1,CSAGTSGSEQFF,TGCAGCGCCGGGACTAGCGGGAGTGAGCAGTTCTTC
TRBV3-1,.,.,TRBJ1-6,CASSTGTGNSPLHF,TGTGCCAGCAGCACCGGGACCGGTAATTCACCCCTCCACTTT
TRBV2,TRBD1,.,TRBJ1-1,CASKPDRGTEAFF,TGTGCCAGCAAGCCGGACAGGGGAACTGAAGCTTTCTTT